Listed here are 26 T cell receptor beta chains from one sample, sequenced in a study of T cell repertoires in cytomegalovirus infection. These receptors have no known antigen. MiXCR was run by TCRdb on the reads, yielding one entry per CDR3 protein. Among about 270,000 distinct CDR3 sequences listed, around 20% were seen once. This specimen consisted of cultured PBMCs, obtained from culture after CMV antigen stimulation. Source of these receptors: a human donor in good health (CMV status not recorded). Some clones in this sample may be carry-over from other donors' samples.

V gene TRBV11-2 combines with J gene TRBJ2-1; 8 bases agree with TRBD2. Germline V gene lookup returns CDR1 SGHAT and CDR2 FQNNGV. The CDR3 sequence is 16 residues long. J gave up 4 bases and V 3 bases, and 8 bases lay outside the gene matches. The CDR3 loop is CASSFDLTSGYNEQFF. As DNA, the CDR3 is TGTGCCAGCAGCTTCGATCTCACTAGCGGTTACAATGAGCAGTTCTTC.

Only a few counts were recorded for this clonotype. The chain is built from TRBV11-3 and TRBJ2-3, with 11 bases lining up with TRBD2. Germline trimming cut 5 bases from V and 14 bases from J; bases unmatched to any gene: 12. CDR3 length: 14 residues. Germline V CDR1 and CDR2: SGHNT, YENEEA. CDR3 region: CASSPTSGSPAGYF. The CDR3 coding sequence is TGTGCCAGCAGCCCTACTAGCGGGAGCCCCGCCGGGTATTTT.

This clonotype was counted at least ten times. The CDR3 DNA follows: TGTGCCAGCAGCTTAGCGCAATCGGGGTTCGGTGAAGCTTTCTTT. It codes for CASSLAQSGFGEAFF. The gene calls are TRBV7-2 and TRBJ1-1; no definite D call. In germline, CDR1 is SGHTA, CDR2 FQGNSA. This CDR3 contains 15 residues. Trimming left V 0 bases short and J 7 bases short, with 15 bases between.

This clonotype showed up many times. This chain links TRBV28 with TRBJ1-5; 8 bases line up with TRBD1. The germline V gene encodes CDR1 MDHEN and CDR2 SYDVKM. The CDR3 has 18 amino acids. Trimming cost V 5 bases and J 4 bases; bases outside gene matches: 16. The CDR3 region has the DNA TGTGCCAGCAGTGAAACCAGGGGGCGTGGAGCCGTAAATCAGCCCCAGCATTTT. It codes for CASSETRGRGAVNQPQHF.

In its sample, this clonotype was seen many times. V usage is TRBV11-2 and J usage is TRBJ1-3, with D unclear. The germline CDR1 and CDR2 sequences are SGHAT and FQNNGV. V lost 1 base and J lost 0, with 4 bases in between. The CDR3 has 14 residues. DNA of the CDR3: TGTGCCAGCAGCTTAGGTAGCTCTGGAAACACCATATATTTT. It yields the protein CASSLGSSGNTIYF.

The rearrangement uses TRBV30 and TRBJ2-7; 11 bases match TRBD1. CDR1 and CDR2 from the germline V gene are GTSNPN and SVGIG (reference sequence). The V and J ends lost 3 bases and 4 bases, in that order; junction bases with no gene match: 5. The CDR3 contains 14 residues. The CDR3 DNA reads TGTGCCTGGAGAAACCGGGACAGGGGGTACGAGCAGTACTTC. Its translation is CAWRNRDRGYEQYF.

This rearrangement joins TRBV6-5 to TRBJ1-2; TRBD1 agrees at 7 bases. Germline CDR1 is MNHEY and CDR2 is SVGAGI. The CDR3 sequence is 14 residues long. Trimming cost V 0 bases and J 7 bases; bases outside gene matches: 5. The CDR3 loop is CASSYSTGWVGYTF. The CDR3 DNA reads as TGTGCCAGCAGTTACTCGACAGGGTGGGTTGGCTACACCTTC.

This clonotype was counted many times. The V and J genes are TRBV7-2 and TRBJ2-1; D ambiguous. Germline V CDR1 and CDR2: SGHTA, FQGNSA. The ends were cut back, 0 bases at V and 0 bases at J, with 6 bases in the middle. The CDR3 spans 15 residues. CDR3 sequence (DNA): TGTGCCAGCAGCTTAGCTTTAGGCTCCTACAATGAGCAGTTCTTC. It yields the protein CASSLALGSYNEQFF.

This clonotype was seen a handful of times. CDR3 nucleotides: TGCGCCAGCAGCTTGGGGACCAACTCCTACGAGCAGTACGTC. Amino acid sequence: CASSLGTNSYEQYV. The rearrangement links TRBV5-1 to TRBJ2-7; D not certain. CDR1 and CDR2 from the germline V gene are SGHRS and YFSETQ. CDR3 length: 14 amino acids. V lost 0 bases and J lost 0, with 7 bases in between.

In this sample, this clonotype turned up many times. V gene TRBV12-3 or TRBV12-4 combines with J gene TRBJ2-2, with 12 bases identical to TRBD1. The V gene end was trimmed by 5 bases and the J gene end by 6 bases; junction bases not matched to a gene: 7. This CDR3 has 16 amino acids. CDR3 bases: TGTGCCAGCAGTGTCCGGGACAGGGGGCGTCCCGGGGAGCTGTTTTTT. Encoded protein: CASSVRDRGRPGELFF.

This clonotype has only a few counts. The V gene is TRBV7-9, the J gene TRBJ1-2; D unclear. This CDR3 region has 14 residues. In germline, CDR1 is SEHNR, CDR2 FQNEAQ (reference sequence). V lost 3 bases to trimming and J lost 8 bases, with 16 bases between them. In nucleotides, the CDR3 is TGTGCCAGCAGCTTCGGAGCGTCGCCCCAAGGCTACACCTTC. Its protein is CASSFGASPQGYTF.

About this clonotype itself: This may come from a read error, since a much larger clone is one base off. The CDR3 loop reads CASCFFSTDTQYF. Written as DNA, the CDR3 is TGTGCCAGCTGCTTTTTTAGCACAGATACGCAGTATTTT. The V gene is TRBV7-9, the J gene TRBJ2-3; D remains ambiguous. Germline V gene sequence: CDR1 SEHNR, CDR2 FQNEAQ (reference sequence). The CDR3 extends over 13 amino acids.

There are a few counts of this clonotype. The chain employs TRBV4-2 and TRBJ2-7, with D perhaps TRBD2 (5 bases). Between the trimmed V and J ends, which lost 0 bases and 2 bases, there was a span of 11 bases. The CDR3 length is 15 residues. Germline-derived CDR1 and CDR2 are LGHNA and YNFKEQ. The DNA of the CDR3 is TGTGCCAGCAGCCAAGAAAGAGACTATACCTACGAGCAGTACTTC. Translating gives CASSQERDYTYEQYF.

The chain couples TRBV27 to TRBJ1-5; unclear D gene. The CDR3 spans 12 residues. The V end lost 7 bases, the J end lost 2 bases, and 6 bases lay between the germline ends. Germline V CDR1 and CDR2: MNHEY, SMNVEV (reference sequence). The chain's CDR3 is CASKDGNQPQHF. The CDR3 bases are TGTGCCAGCAAGGACGGCAATCAGCCCCAGCATTTT.

This clonotype came up many times. The junction shows a germline mismatch at one end, possibly a read error. The CDR3 spells CASSLDVTTIEKLFF. CDR3 in DNA: TGTGCCAGCAGCTTAGACGTCACCACTATTGAAAAACTGTTTTTT. The chain combines TRBV7-2 with TRBJ1-4; D is uncertain. CDR1 and CDR2 from the germline V gene are SGHTA and FQGNSA. The length of the CDR3 is 15 residues.

This clonotype was seen at least ten times. The chain has TRBV27 and TRBJ2-1; D is tentatively TRBD1 or TRBD2 (8 bases each). Trimming shortened V by 7 bases and J by 6 bases, and 16 bases separated the two germline ends. The CDR3 consists of 14 residues. The germline V gene encodes CDR1 MNHEY and CDR2 SMNVEV (reference sequence). CDR3 sequence reads: CASTFSGTGNEQFF. In nucleotides, the CDR3 is TGTGCCAGCACCTTTAGCGGGACAGGCAATGAGCAGTTCTTC.

This clonotype came up a few times. The chain employs TRBV13 and TRBJ2-3; D is unresolved. This CDR3 has 15 amino acids. The germline V gene has CDR1 PRHDT and CDR2 FYEKMQ (reference sequence). Trimming stripped 4 bases from V and 1 base from J, with 12 bases between. DNA of the CDR3: TGTGCCAGCAGCTCCCAGAAATTGGGCACAGATACGCAGTATTTT. This sequence encodes CASSSQKLGTDTQYF.

This clonotype occurred many times. The rearrangement joins TRBV12-3 or TRBV12-4 to TRBJ1-3; weak D call: TRBD1 (5 bases). V dropped 3 bases and J dropped 4 bases, with 10 bases sitting between them. The CDR3 is 14 amino acids. The CDR3 region has the DNA TGTGCCAGCAGTTTCGGCAGGGTGGGAAACACCATATATTTT. Residues: CASSFGRVGNTIYF.

This clonotype came up a few times. The chain combines TRBV6-2 or TRBV6-3 with TRBJ2-2, with 9 bases aligning to TRBD2. This CDR3 region has 16 residues. V trimming: 3 bases; J trimming: 6 bases; junction bases outside the gene matches: 8. Per germline, CDR1 MNHEY and CDR2 SVGEGT. The CDR3 sequence is CASSYRLAGSAGELFF. The CDR3 nucleotides read TGTGCCAGCAGTTATCGGCTAGCGGGGTCGGCCGGGGAGCTGTTTTTT.

CDR3 DNA sequence: TGTGCCAGCAGTTACTCGAAGGTGGGCTTCCCACAAGAGACCCAGTACTTC. It specifies CASSYSKVGFPQETQYF. The chain couples TRBV6-2 or TRBV6-3 to TRBJ2-5; D gene uncertain. Germline V lookup: CDR1 MNHEY, CDR2 SVGEGT. The V end was cut by 0 bases, the J end by 2 bases, with 16 bases between. The CDR3 length is 17 residues.

The chain is built from TRBV11-2 and TRBJ2-3; TRBD1 might be the D (6 bases). V gave up 6 bases and J gave up 2 bases, with 12 bases separating them. The CDR3 contains 14 residues. Germline CDR1 reads SGHAT; CDR2 reads FQNNGV. As DNA, the CDR3 is TGTGCCAGCAGATTCAGGGACACCACAGATACGCAGTATTTT. This sequence encodes CASRFRDTTDTQYF.

The genes are TRBV19 and TRBJ1-2; TRBD1 aligns across 7 bases. Germline V CDR1 and CDR2: LNHDA, SQIVND (reference sequence). This CDR3 region has 14 residues. V trimming: 1 base; J trimming: 7 bases; junction bases outside the gene matches: 6. CDR3 sequence: CASSIGRQGGGYTF. CDR3 DNA sequence: TGTGCCAGTAGTATAGGTCGACAGGGAGGTGGCTACACCTTC. Variable domain in full (rest from reference TRBV19 and TRBJ1-2): DGGITQSPKYLFRKEGQNVTLSCEQNLNHDAMYWYRQDPGQGLRLIYYSQIVNDFQKGDIAEGYSVSREKKESFPLTVTSAQKNPTAFYLCASSIGRQGGGYTFGSGTRLTVV.

This clonotype came up many times. The rearrangement links TRBV5-1 to TRBJ2-1, with TRBD2 identical over 9 bases. This CDR3 contains 15 residues. Unmatched junction bases numbered 6, after V lost 3 bases and J lost 5 bases. CDR1 is SGHRS and CDR2 is YFSETQ in the germline V gene. The CDR3 DNA reads as TGCGCCAGCAGCTGGGGGGGACTAGCAGACAATGAGCAGTTCTTC. This gives the protein CASSWGGLADNEQFF.

The V and J genes are TRBV5-6 and TRBJ2-3; 8 positions match TRBD1. Germline CDR1 reads SGHDT; CDR2 reads YYEEEE. The CDR3 sequence is 15 residues long. The V and J ends lost 7 bases and 1 base, in that order; junction bases with no gene match: 8. The CDR3 loop reads CASGHRGQGTDTQYF. Here the CDR3 DNA reads TGTGCCAGCGGCCACCGGGGACAGGGCACAGATACGCAGTATTTT. Full variable domain (missing parts from reference TRBV5-6 and TRBJ2-3): DAGVTQSPTHLIKTRGQQVTLRCSPKSGHDTVSWYQQALGQGPQFIFQYYEEEERQRGNFPDRFSGHQFPNYSSELNVNALLLGDSALYLCASGHRGQGTDTQYFGPGTRLTVL.

This clonotype showed up just a few times. The V and J genes are TRBV4-1 and TRBJ1-4, with D maybe TRBD1 (5 bases). V gave up 1 base and J gave up 7 bases, with 19 bases separating them. The CDR3 is made up of 17 amino acids. The V gene's germline CDR1 is MGHRA and CDR2 YSYEKL. In DNA form, the CDR3 reads TGCGCCAGCAGCCAAGGAGTTGGTACGGGGGAAGGTGAAAAACTGTTTTTT. It yields the protein CASSQGVGTGEGEKLFF.

This clonotype was recorded once. The chain couples TRBV12-3 or TRBV12-4 to TRBJ2-5; possible D gene TRBD2, 5 bases. The CDR3 extends over 11 amino acids. V lost 3 bases and J lost 11, with 10 bases in between. The CDR3 coding sequence is TGTGCCAGCAGTTTCCAGGACTTTCAGTACTTC. This translates into CASSFQDFQYF.